One sample yielded the 21 T cell receptor beta chains listed below, sequenced in a study of PD-L1 blockade in urothelial cancer. Only in-frame clones appear in the TCRdb table, and some are missing; sequencing was by immunoSEQ multiplex PCR. The sample includes tens of thousands of clones, around 83% of them seen just once. Source: PBMCs, taken around atezolizumab (anti-PD-L1) treatment. These receptors originate from a man in his 60s with urothelial cancer.

This clone has just a few counts. The DNA for the CDR3 is TGCAGTGCTAGGGGGGGAGAAAAACTGTTTTTT. Translation: CSARGGEKLFF. V usage is TRBV20-1 and J usage is TRBJ1-4; D might be TRBD1 (5 bases). CDR3 length: 11 residues. Germline V gives CDR1 DFQATT, CDR2 SNEGSKA (reference sequence). With 3 bases removed from V and 8 bases from J, the gap between germline ends came to 7 bases.

This clone was observed once. V gene TRBV11-2 combines with J gene TRBJ2-2, with 10 bases aligning to TRBD2. Per the germline V gene, CDR1 is SGHAT and CDR2 is FQNNGV. V trimming: 6 bases; J trimming: 1 base; junction bases outside the gene matches: 5. The CDR3 totals 16 residues. CDR3 amino acids: CASRQRTSGNTGELFF. CDR3 nucleotides: TGTGCCAGCAGACAACGGACTAGCGGGAACACCGGGGAGCTGTTTTTT. Full variable domain (rest looked up from reference TRBV11-2 and TRBJ2-2): EAGVAQSPRYKIIEKRQSVAFWCNPISGHATLYWYQQILGQGPKLLIQFQNNGVVDDSQLPKDRFSAERLKGVDSTLKIQPAKLEDSAVYLCASRQRTSGNTGELFFGEGSRLTVL.

The chain is built from TRBV5-5 and TRBJ2-5, with 7 bases that match TRBD1. There are 16 residues in the CDR3. V was pared by 3 bases and J by 4 bases, with 12 bases of the junction left unmatched. Germline CDR1 and CDR2: SGHKS and YYEKEE (reference sequence). The CDR3 DNA reads TGTGCCAGCAGCTCTGATCTTCGAGGGGGCAGAGAGACCCAGTACTTC. Protein product: CASSSDLRGGRETQYF.

This chain uses TRBV5-1 with TRBJ2-1; a weak D match, TRBD1 (6 bases). CDR3 length: 17 amino acids. The ends were cut back, 4 bases at V and 4 bases at J, with 21 bases in the middle. Germline V gene sequence: CDR1 SGHRS, CDR2 YFSETQ. CDR3 bases: TGCGCCAGCAGCCCATACGAGGGGACACTCAAATACAATGAGCAGTTCTTC. Translation: CASSPYEGTLKYNEQFF.

V is TRBV29-1 and J is TRBJ1-2; the match to TRBD1 covers 7 bases. This CDR3 comprises 14 residues. The ends lost 8 bases at V and 4 bases at J; junction bases unmatched: 13. Per germline, CDR1 SQVTM and CDR2 ANQGSEA. The CDR3 sequence is CSISGSGQSYGYTF. For the CDR3, the DNA is TGCAGCATCTCCGGGTCGGGACAGAGCTATGGCTACACCTTC.

This clone was observed a single time. The chain joins TRBV28 to TRBJ2-3; 9 bases line up with TRBD2. The CDR3 is 16 amino acids. Germline CDR1 and CDR2: MDHEN and SYDVKM. With 3 bases clipped from V and 2 bases from J, the junction kept 6 bases outside the gene matches. Here the CDR3 reads CASSLGLAGYTDTQYF. Written as DNA, the CDR3 is TGTGCCAGCAGTTTGGGGCTAGCGGGATACACAGATACGCAGTATTTT.

The J gene is TRBJ2-7, the V gene TRBV25-1, with 7 bases lining up with TRBD1. This CDR3 has 12 residues. Germline V lookup: CDR1 MGHDK, CDR2 SYGVNS. The V and J ends lost 5 bases and 6 bases, in that order; junction bases with no gene match: 4. CDR3 in DNA: TGTGCCAGCAGTCCAACAGGGGCCGAGCAGTACTTC. Protein product: CASSPTGAEQYF.

This clone was seen just once. The gene calls are TRBV27 and TRBJ2-7, with 9 bases fitting TRBD1. The junction had 8 bases not matched to a gene; V was cut back by 2 bases and J by 6 bases. The CDR3 is 15 residues long. Germline V CDR1 and CDR2: MNHEY, SMNVEV (reference sequence). CDR3 DNA sequence: TGTGCCAGCAGTTTAGAGGGACAGGGTATCGGCGAGCAGTACTTC. Translating it yields CASSLEGQGIGEQYF.

This clone appeared a few times. CDR3 nucleotides: TGTGCCAGCAGTAGGTTAGGGGAAACAGGTGGAGATACGCAGTATTTT. Its protein product is CASSRLGETGGDTQYF. The chain joins TRBV25-1 to TRBJ2-3, with D possibly TRBD1 on 5 matching bases. V was cut by 5 bases and J by 5 bases, with 20 bases left in between. Germline CDR1 MGHDK, CDR2 SYGVNS. The CDR3 totals 16 residues.

This clone was detected once. This chain links TRBV21-1 with TRBJ2-7; the table names TRBD2, a call not compared with the DNA. TRBV21-1 is listed as a pseudogene. The CDR3 consists of 18 residues. CDR3 residues: CASSEKGGERGVWYEQYF. In nucleotides, the CDR3 is TGTGCCAGCAGCGAAAAGGGAGGGGAGCGGGGGGTTTGGTACGAGCAGTACTTC.

V is TRBV10-2 and J is TRBJ2-7, with 12 nucleotides matching TRBD2. This CDR3 is built from 17 residues. With V trimmed by 2 bases and J by 0 bases, 5 bases remained unmatched. The V gene's germline CDR1 is WSHSY and CDR2 SAAADI. The DNA for the CDR3 is TGCGCCAGCAGTGAGCCATCTAGCGGGGGGGCCTCCTACGAGCAGTACTTC. Translation: CASSEPSSGGASYEQYF.

The chain carries TRBV4-2 and TRBJ2-5, with TRBD2 matching over 12 bases. The CDR3 loop spans 17 amino acids. The germline CDR1 and CDR2 sequences are LGHNA and YNFKEQ. Trimming cost V 3 bases and J 4 bases; bases outside gene matches: 9. This chain's CDR3 is CASSQVLAGGRGETQYF. CDR3 nucleotide sequence: TGTGCCAGCAGCCAGGTTCTAGCGGGGGGGCGGGGAGAGACCCAGTACTTC.

The chain employs TRBV5-1 and TRBJ2-1; D unresolved. V was shortened by 0 bases and J by 2 bases, with 15 bases between the two germline ends. CDR1 is SGHRS, CDR2 YFSETQ, per germline. There are 17 residues in the CDR3. CDR3 DNA sequence: TGCGCCAGCAGCTTGGGCCCCCAAGCCTCGGCCTACAATGAGCAGTTCTTC. It is translated as CASSLGPQASAYNEQFF.

Note on this clone: The germline gene is not matched at one end of the junction; a read error may be the cause. The chain links TRBV11-2 to TRBJ2-1; 8 bases agree with TRBD1. This CDR3 is built from 11 residues. In germline, CDR1 is SGHAT, CDR2 FQNNGV. In nucleotides, the CDR3 is TGTGCCAGCAGCTCCCGGACAGGGCCTATCTTC. This codes for CASSSRTGPIF. Drawing the rest from reference TRBV11-2 and TRBJ2-1, the complete variable domain is EAGVAQSPRYKIIEKRQSVAFWCNPISGHATLYWYQQILGQGPKLLIQFQNNGVVDDSQLPKDRFSAERLKGVDSTLKIQPAKLEDSAVYLCASSSRTGPIFGPGTRLTVL.

V is TRBV4-1 and J is TRBJ1-5; D ambiguous. The V end lost 0 bases, the J end lost 7 bases, and 7 bases lay between the germline ends. Germline V gene lookup returns CDR1 MGHRA and CDR2 YSYEKL. The length of the CDR3 is 13 residues. The DNA for the CDR3 is TGCGCCAGCAGCCAAGAGGCGGGCCAGCCCCAGCATTTT. This sequence encodes CASSQEAGQPQHF.

The CDR3 nucleotides read TGTGCCAGCAGCCGCTCTTCAGGGGGTGATTCCTACGAGCAGTACTTC. Translated: CASSRSSGGDSYEQYF. The rearrangement links TRBV7-8 to TRBJ2-7; 7 nucleotides match TRBD1. With 5 bases clipped from V and 1 base from J, the junction kept 11 bases outside the gene matches. The CDR3 extends over 16 amino acids. The germline CDR1 and CDR2 sequences are SGHVS and FQNEAQ.

The rearrangement links TRBV19 to TRBJ2-1; D may be TRBD2 (6 bases). CDR3 length equals 11 residues. Germline CDR1 is LNHDA and CDR2 is SQIVND (reference sequence). V lost 8 bases and J lost 7, with 9 bases in between. The CDR3: CASSRENEQFF. The CDR3 region has the DNA TGTGCCAGTTCCCGGGAGAATGAGCAGTTCTTC.

The chain employs TRBV4-1 and TRBJ1-1; weak D call: TRBD1 (5 bases). The CDR3 totals 14 residues. Trimming took off 3 bases at V and 5 bases at J, with 13 bases between the two ends. Per germline, CDR1 MGHRA and CDR2 YSYEKL. This CDR3 is CASSHLGGGTEAFF. The CDR3, as DNA: TGCGCCAGCAGCCATTTGGGGGGAGGGACTGAAGCTTTCTTT.

The sample holds one count of this clone. This rearrangement joins TRBV7-9 to TRBJ2-5, with a weak D call TRBD1 (5 bases). This CDR3 contains 16 residues. Trimming stripped 5 bases from V and 5 bases from J, with 21 bases between. Germline V CDR1 and CDR2: SEHNR, FQNEAQ (reference sequence). The CDR3 here is CASSPFGDSDSETQYF. In DNA, the CDR3 is TGTGCCAGCAGCCCCTTCGGAGACAGTGATTCCGAGACCCAGTACTTC.

The chain employs TRBV2 and TRBJ2-5, with 11 bases matching TRBD1. CDR1 is SNHLY and CDR2 is FYNNEI in the germline V gene. This CDR3 region has 18 residues. J gave up 5 bases and V 2 bases, and 13 bases lay outside the gene matches. The CDR3: CASSENWDRGIGLETQYF. CDR3 nucleotides: TGTGCCAGCAGTGAAAATTGGGACAGGGGGATAGGTTTGGAGACCCAGTACTTC. The entire variable domain, with the rest obtained from reference TRBV2 and TRBJ2-5, is as follows: EPEVTQTPSHQVTQMGQEVILRCVPISNHLYFYWYRQILGQKVEFLVSFYNNEISEKSEIFDDQFSVERPDGSNFTLKIRSTKLEDSAMYFCASSENWDRGIGLETQYFGPGTRLLVL.

The chain combines TRBV5-6 with TRBJ2-7; 14 nucleotides align to TRBD2. Judging by the DNA end, TRBJ2-5 fits better; the J call may be wrong. The CDR3 consists of 15 residues. Per the germline V gene, CDR1 is SGHDT and CDR2 is YYEEEE. This CDR3 reads CASATSGGAGETQYF. CDR3 sequence (DNA): TGTGCCAGCGCGACTAGCGGGGGGGCGGGAGAGACCCAGTACTTC.